This T cell receptor beta chain emerged from a study of high-grade serous ovarian cancer treatment subgroups (dated by TCRdb to the early 2020s). Background for the entire study: A mean of approximately 13,000 reads and about 7,500 unique TCR beta rearrangements per sample was generated by sequencing. The study profiled TCR beta repertoires in high-grade serous ovarian cancer patients grouped by complete gross resection or neoadjuvant chemotherapy response under a laparoscopic triage algorithm. The cohort comprised some 30 patients: approximately 10 with no residual disease after primary surgery (R0), approximately 10 excellent NACT responders, and approximately 10 poor NACT responders. One primary tumor sample and two metastatic tumor samples were contributed by each patient, so that fewer than 95 samples were obtained in total.

Worth noting for this clone: It lacks a known antigen. No much larger clone is present one base from it, and per-base qualities are unavailable.

High-throughput TCR profiling via ImmunoSEQ was performed on the approximately 90 tumor samples. In the authors' own workflow: Repertoire diversity metrics included richness (unique productive sequences), clonality, evenness and relatedness; Bhattacharyya coefficient assessed similarity between samples. In a sensitivity analysis, TCRs with fewer than two reads were excluded, and consistent conclusions were obtained. Not all clones reach the TCRdb copy of this immuneACCESS table, which keeps in-frame sequences only. Checked studies attribute under half of the gap to unresolved V genes and leave the rest unexplained. V and J calls and clone size come straight from that table; D and trimming were deduced from the DNA. In this sample the table shows 6,000 to 8,000 clones, approximately 84% of which occur a single time. The ten largest clones represent 11% of the sample. Trimming removed 6 bases from V and 6 bases from J; the gene matches leave 3 bases unexplained. CDR1 and CDR2, looked up from the germline V gene, are SNHLY and FYNNEI. The CDR3 spans 13 residues, from the cysteine through the phenylalanine. The only DNA kept is the CDR3, 39 bases in frame from the first base.

Overall results and qualifications from the work: TCR repertoire analyses were focused on CDR3, and CDR1 and CDR2 were not analyzed. Repertoire similarity between tumors from the same patient ranged from roughly 0.11 to 0.8, while tumors from different patients showed almost no similarity. TCR clonal relatedness correlated positively with neoantigen level and, by trend, with copy number variation and mutation load from whole-genome sequencing. Because bulk tumor TCR sequencing provided no spatial information, insight into HGSC tumor complexity and diversity was limited.

The tumor samples were collected prior to definitive surgery or chemotherapy. The MD Anderson Biospecimen Extraction Resource handled genomic DNA extraction, while the MD Anderson Cancer Genomics Laboratory carried out the TCR sequencing. The receptor comes from a human donor with high-grade serous ovarian cancer. This chain is built from TRBV2 and TRBJ1-1; 11 central bases correspond to TRBD1. Sequencing was carried out using tumor tissue. The CDR3 protein sequence reads: CASRPGQGAEAFF. DNA sequence: TGTGCCAGCAGGCCGGGACAGGGGGCTGAAGCTTTCTTT.